These T cell receptor beta chains were read from a single sample in a study of cytomegalovirus exposure and HLA in healthy donors. Sequencing was performed with immunoSEQ multiplex PCR; in TCRdb, only in-frame clones are kept and a portion is missing. This sample has about 96,000 clones, with approximately 72% found just once. Material for sequencing was PBMCs. These receptors were taken from a woman in her seventies in good health and CMV-seropositive. Each CDR3 is given without its conserved first and last residue.

TRBV28,TRBJ2-7,ASSLGSGTREQY
TRBV30,TRBJ2-2,AWSGLLTGELF
TRBV7-3,TRBJ2-3,ASSFRGGRGTDTQY
TRBV7-7,TRBJ1-1,ASSLGRDSEAF
TRBV7-6,TRBJ2-7,ASSGDSYEQY
TRBV28,TRBJ2-3,ASSFGVGRGYTDTQY
TRBV7-3,TRBJ2-2,ASSSSRTGAGELF
TRBV7-9,TRBJ2-1,ASSLAPGDRGKGYNEQF
TRBV7-3,TRBJ2-1,ASKDRVHNEQF
TRBV5-1,TRBJ2-3,ASSYSGGRGDTQY
TRBV9,TRBJ2-2,ASSVDSPTLRAGELF
TRBV5-5,TRBJ2-1,ASSFISGQGEYQF
TRBV6-5,TRBJ1-1,ASSYSPDRGTEAF
TRBV6-5,TRBJ1-5,ARKDRGFCQPQH
TRBV6-1,TRBJ1-5,ASSEGVVGQANYQPQH
TRBV29-1,TRBJ1-2,SVSYAGTGRGYT
TRBV28,TRBJ2-1,ASMGKRGGSPNEQF
TRBV11-2,TRBJ1-3,ASSLLRGRSGNTIY
TRBV18,TRBJ1-1,ASSLTGTEAF
TRBV7-3,TRBJ2-1,ASSLEGGNYNEQF
TRBV27,TRBJ2-7,ASSLAPRAGGPFNHEQY
TRBV6-1,TRBJ1-6,ASRAGPPYNSPLH
TRBV6-1,TRBJ1-2,ASSDLGTGHYGYT
TRBV5-1,TRBJ2-5,ASSLAGDRLETQY
TRBV25-1,TRBJ2-1,ASSDFFKTGDNEQF
TRBV7-6,TRBJ2-1,ASSSRTSGGYNEQF
TRBV4-1,TRBJ1-3,ASSREVLTPGSGNTIY
TRBV5-4,TRBJ2-7,ASSLRGSMGEEQY
TRBV11-2,TRBJ2-1,SGGLAGGGNEQF
TRBV10-1,TRBJ1-5,ASSSDRNSNQPQH
TRBV5-1,TRBJ2-1,ASSLLYNEQF
TRBV7-3,TRBJ1-6,ASSLMSGGNNSPLH
TRBV4-3,TRBJ2-5,ASSRQGGETQY
TRBV9,TRBJ2-2,ASSPLASALTDTGELF
TRBV2,TRBJ1-5,ASSEGTGGNQPQH
TRBV19,TRBJ1-4,ASSINRGSATNEKLF
TRBV10-3,TRBJ2-7,AIRIPRTGRNEQY
TRBV6-5,TRBJ1-6,ASRRDRANSPLH
TRBV27,TRBJ2-3,ASSFGRRDTQY
TRBV2,TRBJ2-3,ASSEALQGAAGISPRDTQY
TRBV30,TRBJ2-7,AWSVGGPYEQY
TRBV9,TRBJ1-1,ASSPTWDRNTEAF
TRBV6-6,TRBJ1-2,ASRSRVLGYT
TRBV28,TRBJ2-7,ASSSTGQGYEQY